The clone carrying this TCR beta chain was seen a handful of times. Its antigen is unidentified. This entry comes from a study of shared clonotypes between healthy human individuals. Study outcomes and limitations: The diversity represented, both genetic and in exposure history, was limited by few donors. Against clonotypes common to all four donors, non-shared ones had lower generation probabilities.

A CD45RA+ naive subset and a CD45RA-negative memory subset were split from CD4+ cells. The table came from immunoSEQ multiplex PCR; TCRdb's copy has only in-frame clones and leaves some out. Found here are roughly 1 million clones, 65% to 75% of them singletons; the top ten hold approximately 1.5%. The germline V and J ends were trimmed by 5 bases and 3 bases, with 13 bases remaining between them. The CDR3 is made up of 15 amino acids. The germline V gene encodes CDR1 SGHTA and CDR2 FQGNSA. The receptor comes from a man aged 18 to 29 in good health. The sequencing input was memory CD4+ T cells sorted from blood. Subset in this sample: CD45RA-negative fraction. The genes are TRBV7-2 and TRBJ1-4; tentative D call: TRBD1 (6 bases). The DNA for the CDR3 is TGTGCCAGCAGCCCTAGGACAGTTTCTAATGAAAAACTGTTTTTT. Translating it yields CASSPRTVSNEKLFF.